This is a list of T cell receptor beta chains from one sample in a study of human T cells and chemical hapten exposure. TCRdb processed the RACE reads anew with MiXCR; each CDR3 protein has one entry. The sample consists of around 380,000 distinct CDR3 sequences, 4.5% to 5.5% of them appearing once. The sample was whole blood, taken in connection with sensitization to the hapten diphenylcyclopropenone (DPC). These receptors were obtained from a woman aged 18-29 years with alopecia areata. Some clones in this sample may be carry-over from other donors' samples. The CDR3 runs from the conserved cysteine through the conserved F or W. A D gene is named only where the DNA matches it firmly. The size entry is marked missing in some rows and otherwise reads once, few, many or a size class.

j_call,cdr3_length,d_call,v_call,clone_size,cdr3_aa,cdr3_nt
TRBJ2-1,18,TRBD2,TRBV5-1,NA,CASSLGTSGGFSYNEQFF,TGCGCCAGCAGCTTGGGGACTAGCGGGGGGTTCTCCTACAATGAGCAGTTCTTC
TRBJ1-1,14,NA,TRBV12-3/TRBV12-4,many,CASSASGSYTEAFF,TGTGCCAGCAGTGCGTCAGGGTCGTATACTGAAGCTTTCTTT
TRBJ2-1,18,TRBD2,TRBV12-3/TRBV12-4,few,CASSSLGGGLSSYNEQFF,TGTGCCAGCAGTTCCCTGGGCGGGGGGCTGAGCTCCTACAATGAGCAGTTCTTC
TRBJ1-3,13,NA,TRBV12-3/TRBV12-4,many,CASSTVVGNTIYF,TGTGCCAGCAGTACCGTCGTTGGAAACACCATATATTTT
TRBJ1-4,14,NA,TRBV10-2,many,CASNTQGWGEKLFF,TGCGCCAGCAACACACAGGGATGGGGTGAAAAACTGTTTTTT
TRBJ1-2,15,TRBD1,TRBV7-9,NA,CASIQSPDRVNGYTF,TGTGCCAGCATCCAATCGCCGGACAGGGTAAACGGCTACACCTTC
TRBJ1-6,15,NA,TRBV20-1,NA,CSADQQLLYNSPLHF,TGCAGTGCTGACCAACAGCTTCTCTATAATTCACCCCTCCACTTT
TRBJ2-1,15,TRBD2,TRBV15,many,CATSRDTSGGDEQFF,TGTGCCACCAGCAGAGATACTAGCGGGGGGGATGAGCAGTTCTTC
TRBJ2-3,15,TRBD1,TRBV7-9,few,CASSQPGQSTDTQYF,TGTGCCAGCAGCCAACCGGGACAGAGCACAGATACGCAGTATTTT
TRBJ2-3,18,TRBD2,TRBV7-2,many,CASSLLMVRGGHTDTQYF,TGTGCCAGCAGCTTATTGATGGTACGGGGGGGCCACACAGATACGCAGTATTTT
TRBJ2-2,16,TRBD2,TRBV6-1,NA,CASSGRASGDTGELFF,TGTGCCAGCAGTGGCCGGGCTAGCGGGGACACCGGGGAGCTGTTTTTT
TRBJ1-2,16,NA,TRBV28,NA,CASSFEGGVVNYGYTF,TGTGCCAGCAGTTTCGAAGGGGGTGTAGTTAACTATGGCTACACCTTC
TRBJ2-2,17,TRBD2,TRBV10-3,NA,CAISETSGGLKTGELFF,TGTGCCATCAGTGAAACTAGCGGGGGCCTGAAAACCGGGGAGCTGTTTTTT
TRBJ1-1,13,NA,TRBV7-3,NA,CASSLHTNTEAFF,TGTGCCAGCAGCTTACATACGAACACTGAAGCTTTCTTT
TRBJ2-4,17,TRBD1,TRBV6-2/TRBV6-3,few,CASSRDSRGWAKNIQYF,TGTGCCAGCAGCCGAGACTCCAGGGGGTGGGCCAAAAACATTCAGTACTTC
TRBJ1-5,13,NA,TRBV7-7,many,CASSPRRQQPQHF,TGTGCTAGCAGCCCCCGTCGACAACAGCCCCAGCATTTT
TRBJ1-1,14,NA,TRBV6-5,few,CASSYTSRNTEAFF,TGTGCCAGCAGTTATACTTCTAGGAACACTGAAGCTTTCTTT
TRBJ1-2,14,TRBD1,TRBV2,few,CASAFLQGVSGYTF,TGTGCCAGCGCTTTTTTACAGGGGGTGAGTGGCTACACCTTC
TRBJ2-3,13,NA,TRBV7-9,many,CASREMSAATQYF,TGTGCCAGCAGGGAGATGTCGGCTGCTACGCAGTATTTT
TRBJ2-7,16,NA,TRBV18,NA,CASSLIPTSRAYEQYF,TGTGCCAGCTCATTGATCCCGACTAGTAGAGCCTACGAGCAGTACTTC
TRBJ2-1,17,TRBD1,TRBV7-2,NA,CASSLVVPGQGALRQFF,TGTGCCAGCAGCTTAGTCGTGCCCGGACAGGGGGCGCTTAGGCAGTTCTTC
TRBJ2-1,14,NA,TRBV11-1,few,CASSITGKWGEQFF,TGTGCCAGCAGCATCACCGGGAAATGGGGTGAGCAGTTCTTC
TRBJ1-2,14,NA,TRBV4-3,few,CASSQDPAREGRAF,TGCGCCAGCAGCCAAGATCCGGCCAGGGAGGGCCGAGCCTTC
TRBJ2-2,14,NA,TRBV5-5,many,CASSFAPSSGELFF,TGTGCCAGCAGCTTTGCCCCTAGTTCCGGGGAGCTGTTTTTT
TRBJ1-1,15,NA,TRBV2,few,CASSPTGLGNTEAFF,TGTGCCAGCAGCCCCACAGGGTTAGGAAACACTGAAGCTTTCTTT
TRBJ1-4,15,NA,TRBV7-2,NA,CASSAIKGENEKLFF,TGTGCCAGCAGCGCCATAAAGGGGGAAAATGAAAAACTGTTTTTT
TRBJ2-3,16,NA,TRBV10-3,NA,CAISDNEGGITDTQYF,TGTGCCATCAGTGACAACGAGGGGGGCATCACAGATACGCAGTATTTT
TRBJ2-7,12,TRBD1,TRBV20-1,NA,CSAWDRVGEQYF,TGCAGTGCTTGGGACAGGGTAGGCGAGCAGTACTTC
TRBJ2-1,18,NA,TRBV7-2,NA,CASSLGLLGRGFYNEQFF,TGTGCCAGCAGCTTAGGACTCCTCGGACGAGGATTCTACAATGAGCAGTTCTTC
TRBJ2-3,15,TRBD1,TRBV7-9,NA,CASSSGTGERDTQYF,TGTGCCAGCAGCTCCGGGACAGGGGAGAGAGATACGCAGTATTTT
TRBJ2-3,16,TRBD2,TRBV5-1,NA,CASSLGLAGARDTQYF,TGCGCCAGCAGCCTGGGACTAGCGGGGGCCAGAGATACGCAGTATTTT
TRBJ1-2,11,NA,TRBV6-2/TRBV6-3,NA,CACGGYAGYTF,TGTGCCTGCGGAGGGTATGCTGGCTACACCTTC
TRBJ1-3,12,NA,TRBV6-5,NA,CASRGVGNTIYF,TGTGCCAGCAGAGGGGTTGGAAACACCATATATTTT